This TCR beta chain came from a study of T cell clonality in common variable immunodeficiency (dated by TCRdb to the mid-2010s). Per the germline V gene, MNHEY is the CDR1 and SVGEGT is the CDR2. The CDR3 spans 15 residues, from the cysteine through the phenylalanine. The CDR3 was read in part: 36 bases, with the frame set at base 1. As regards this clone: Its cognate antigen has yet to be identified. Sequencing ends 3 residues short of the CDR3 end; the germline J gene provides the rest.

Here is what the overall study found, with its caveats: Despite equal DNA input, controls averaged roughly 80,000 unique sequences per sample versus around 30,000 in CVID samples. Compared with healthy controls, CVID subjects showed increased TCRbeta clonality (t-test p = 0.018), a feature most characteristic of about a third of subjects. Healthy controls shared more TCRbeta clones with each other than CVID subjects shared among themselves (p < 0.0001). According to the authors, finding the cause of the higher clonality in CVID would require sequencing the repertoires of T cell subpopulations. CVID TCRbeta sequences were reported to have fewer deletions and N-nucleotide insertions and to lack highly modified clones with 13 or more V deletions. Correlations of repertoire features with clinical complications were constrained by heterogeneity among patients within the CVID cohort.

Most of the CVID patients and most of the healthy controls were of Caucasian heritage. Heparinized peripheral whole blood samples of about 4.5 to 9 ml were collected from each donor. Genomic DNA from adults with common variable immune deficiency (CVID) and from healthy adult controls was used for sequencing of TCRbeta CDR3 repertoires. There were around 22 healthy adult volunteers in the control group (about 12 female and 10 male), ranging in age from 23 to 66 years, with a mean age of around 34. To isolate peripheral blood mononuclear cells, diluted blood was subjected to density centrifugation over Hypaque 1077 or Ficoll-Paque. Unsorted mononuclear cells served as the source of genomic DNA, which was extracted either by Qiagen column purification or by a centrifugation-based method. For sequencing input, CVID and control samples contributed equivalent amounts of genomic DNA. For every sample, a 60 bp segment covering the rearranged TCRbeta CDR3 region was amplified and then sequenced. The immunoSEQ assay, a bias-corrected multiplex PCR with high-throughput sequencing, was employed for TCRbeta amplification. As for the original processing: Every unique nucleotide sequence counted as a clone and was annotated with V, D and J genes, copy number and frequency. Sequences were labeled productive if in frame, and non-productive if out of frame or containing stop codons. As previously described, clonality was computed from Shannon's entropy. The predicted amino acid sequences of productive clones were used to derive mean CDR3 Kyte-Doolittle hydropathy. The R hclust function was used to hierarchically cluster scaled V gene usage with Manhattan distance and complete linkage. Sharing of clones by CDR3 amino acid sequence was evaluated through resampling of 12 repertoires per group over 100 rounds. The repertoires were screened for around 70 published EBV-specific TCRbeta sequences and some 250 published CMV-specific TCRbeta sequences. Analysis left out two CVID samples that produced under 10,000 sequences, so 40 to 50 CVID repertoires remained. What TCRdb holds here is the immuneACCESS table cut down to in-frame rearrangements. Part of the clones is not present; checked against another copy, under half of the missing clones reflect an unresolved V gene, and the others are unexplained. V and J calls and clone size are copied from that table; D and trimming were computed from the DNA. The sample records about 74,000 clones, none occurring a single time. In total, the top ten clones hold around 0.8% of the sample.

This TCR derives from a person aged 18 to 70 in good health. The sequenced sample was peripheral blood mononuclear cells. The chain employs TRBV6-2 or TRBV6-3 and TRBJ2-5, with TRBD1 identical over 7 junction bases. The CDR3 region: CASIRGTGQTETQYF. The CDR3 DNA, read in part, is TGTGCCAGCATCAGGGGCACGGGACAGACCGAAACC.